A selection of T cell receptor beta chains follows, all from one sample in a study of CD8 T cells in ankylosing spondylitis. TCRdb re-analysed the 5' RACE reads in MiXCR, keeping a single row per CDR3 protein. The table lists fewer than 500,000 distinct CDR3 sequences, 20% to 30% of them singletons. The sample comprised blood, either unsorted or a sorted T cell fraction (not recorded which). The receptor set was obtained from a male donor with ankylosing spondylitis. CDR3s include the opening cysteine and the closing phenylalanine or tryptophan. The order of the fields is CDR3 length, V gene, clone size, D gene, J gene, CDR3 protein, CDR3 DNA. A D gene is named only where the DNA matches it firmly. Expanded clones are given a class, and other clones once, few, many or no size at all.

15	TRBV5-1	.	.	TRBJ2-3	CASSLDTTNTDTQYF	TGCGCCAGCAGCTTGGACACAACTAACACAGATACGCAGTATTTT
15	TRBV6-1	.	TRBD2	TRBJ2-3	CARNREDYSTDTQYF	TGTGCCAGGAACCGGGAGGATTATAGCACAGATACGCAGTATTTT
15	TRBV6-5	few	.	TRBJ1-3	CASSSTELSGNTIYF	TGTGCCAGCAGTTCAACGGAGCTCTCTGGAAACACCATATATTTT
16	TRBV29-1	few	.	TRBJ1-2	CSVQTRTAITNYGYTF	TGCAGCGTCCAGACCCGGACGGCCATCACTAACTATGGCTACACCTTC
15	TRBV7-2	.	TRBD2	TRBJ2-5	CASSPRTSGMKTQYF	TGTGCCAGCAGCCCTCGGACTAGCGGGATGAAGACCCAGTACTTC
18	TRBV11-1	.	TRBD2	TRBJ2-1	CASSSGTSGRNTYNEQFF	TGTGCCAGCAGCTCAGGGACTAGCGGGAGGAACACCTACAATGAGCAGTTCTTC
19	TRBV5-1	once	.	TRBJ2-7	CASSTANNPGVGSGYEQYF	TGCGCCAGCAGCACCGCAAACAACCCGGGAGTCGGAAGCGGCTACGAGCAGTACTTC
16	TRBV2	few	.	TRBJ1-6	CASRESRTAANSPLHF	TGTGCCAGCAGGGAATCGAGGACAGCGGCTAATTCACCCCTCCACTTT
15	TRBV20-1	.	TRBD1	TRBJ1-3	CSARQGIWSGNTIYF	TGCAGTGCAAGACAGGGGATTTGGTCTGGAAACACCATATATTTT
12	TRBV6-1	.	.	TRBJ1-2	CASSPGIYGYTF	TGTGCCAGCAGTCCCGGCATCTATGGCTACACCTTC
17	TRBV3-1	.	TRBD2	TRBJ2-1	CASSQDVAGGNYNEQFF	TGTGCCAGCAGCCAAGATGTCGCGGGAGGAAACTACAATGAGCAGTTCTTC
16	TRBV7-9	.	.	TRBJ1-5	CASSLSKQGNRQPQHF	TGTGCCAGCAGCTTAAGCAAACAGGGCAATAGACAGCCCCAGCATTTT
15	TRBV7-6	.	TRBD2	TRBJ2-5	CASSAPTSGSETQYF	TGTGCCAGCAGCGCACCGACTAGCGGGAGTGAGACCCAGTACTTC
12	TRBV20-1	few	.	TRBJ2-1	CSARDPVVEQFF	TGCAGTGCTAGAGATCCGGTAGTCGAGCAGTTCTTC
10	TRBV12-3/TRBV12-4	.	.	TRBJ1-1	CASVNTEAFF	TGTGCCAGCGTGAACACTGAAGCTTTCTTT
15	TRBV20-1	.	TRBD2	TRBJ2-5	CSARTPLANQETQYF	TGCAGTGCTAGGACCCCACTAGCGAACCAAGAGACCCAGTACTTC
14	TRBV20-1	.	TRBD1	TRBJ1-2	CSASGRGANYGYTF	TGCAGTGCATCGGGCAGGGGGGCTAACTATGGCTACACCTTC
15	TRBV11-2	.	TRBD2	TRBJ2-1	CASSSRGVESNEQFF	TGTGCCAGCAGCTCCCGGGGGGTGGAGTCAAATGAGCAGTTCTTC
14	TRBV5-1	few	.	TRBJ2-5	CASSPGSLRETQYF	TGCGCCAGCAGCCCCGGTAGTCTCCGCGAGACCCAGTACTTC
15	TRBV27	.	.	TRBJ1-4	CASGSRTSTYEKLFF	TGTGCCAGCGGATCGAGGACAAGTACCTATGAAAAACTGTTTTTT
15	TRBV2	.	.	TRBJ2-1	CASSVEGASYNEQFF	TGTGCCAGCAGTGTAGAGGGAGCCTCCTACAATGAGCAGTTCTTC
15	TRBV20-1	.	TRBD1	TRBJ1-3	CSAFPATGGRNTIYF	TGCAGTGCCTTCCCCGCGACAGGGGGTAGAAACACCATATATTTT
15	TRBV3-1	few	TRBD1	TRBJ2-7	CASSPGTGARYEQYF	TGTGCCAGCAGCCCAGGGACAGGGGCCCGCTACGAGCAGTACTTC
15	TRBV9	few	TRBD1	TRBJ1-2	CASSVVAGGNYGYTF	TGTGCCAGCAGCGTAGTGGCAGGGGGTAACTATGGCTACACCTTC
15	TRBV5-1	few	TRBD1	TRBJ2-2	CASSEDRGNTGELFF	TGCGCCAGCAGCGAGGACAGGGGTAACACCGGGGAGCTGTTTTTT
13	TRBV12-3/TRBV12-4	.	.	TRBJ1-1	CASSPQISTEAFF	TGTGCCAGCAGTCCACAAATTTCCACTGAAGCTTTCTTT
17	TRBV7-2	few	TRBD1	TRBJ1-5	CASSMPSGTGNIQPQHF	TGTGCCAGCAGCATGCCTTCCGGGACAGGGAACATACAGCCCCAGCATTTT
16	TRBV7-2	few	.	TRBJ1-2	CASSIGVGQTNYGYTF	TGTGCCAGCAGCATAGGTGTAGGGCAGACTAACTATGGCTACACCTTC
16	TRBV3-1	.	.	TRBJ1-1	CASSQRNSVVNTEAFF	TGTGCCAGCAGCCAGAGAAACAGTGTCGTGAACACTGAAGCTTTCTTT
13	TRBV12-3/TRBV12-4	.	.	TRBJ2-5	CASSLRGDGTQYF	TGTGCCAGCAGTTTAAGGGGGGACGGGACCCAGTACTTC
13	TRBV29-1	few	.	TRBJ1-2	CSVRTLFNYGYTF	TGCAGCGTTCGGACACTTTTTAACTATGGCTACACCTTC
15	TRBV20-1	.	TRBD2	TRBJ2-1	CSADSGLAGANEQFF	TGCAGTGCTGATAGTGGACTAGCGGGAGCCAATGAGCAGTTCTTC
10	TRBV29-1	.	.	TRBJ1-1	CSGANTEAFF	TGCAGCGGGGCGAACACTGAAGCTTTCTTT
15	TRBV7-2	.	.	TRBJ1-3	CASSRGSVSGNTIYF	TGTGCCAGCAGCAGGGGGAGCGTCTCTGGAAACACCATATATTTT
15	TRBV2	.	TRBD1	TRBJ1-5	CASSVGQGGNQPQHF	TGTGCCAGCAGTGTAGGACAGGGTGGCAATCAGCCCCAGCATTTT
15	TRBV6-4	.	TRBD2	TRBJ2-5	CASSAGLAGAETQYF	TGTGCCAGCAGTGCGGGACTAGCGGGAGCTGAGACCCAGTACTTC
14	TRBV6-2/TRBV6-3	.	.	TRBJ1-5	CASGDAQVYQPQHF	TGTGCCAGCGGGGATGCGCAGGTTTATCAGCCCCAGCATTTT
16	TRBV3-1	few	.	TRBJ2-3	CASSQDPSPSTDTQYF	TGTGCCAGCAGCCAAGATCCTAGCCCTAGCACAGATACGCAGTATTTT
15	TRBV20-1	.	TRBD1	TRBJ1-2	CSAPNRGQFGYGYTF	TGCAGTGCTCCAAACAGGGGGCAATTTGGATATGGCTACACCTTC
14	TRBV7-2	few	TRBD2	TRBJ2-3	CATSLREGTDTQYF	TGTGCCACCTCCTTGCGGGAGGGGACAGATACGCAGTATTTT
14	TRBV20-1	.	.	TRBJ1-5	CSAAPYGLKQPQHF	TGCAGTGCTGCGCCATACGGCCTGAAACAGCCCCAGCATTTT
14	TRBV21-1	.	.	TRBJ2-7	CASSKAPRAYEQYF	TGTGCCAGCAGCAAAGCCCCCAGGGCGTACGAGCAGTACTTC
14	TRBV27	.	.	TRBJ1-1	CASSIRDYGTEAFF	TGTGCCAGCAGTATCCGGGACTATGGAACTGAAGCTTTCTTT
15	TRBV7-2	few	.	TRBJ2-7	CASSFKAGDPYEQYF	TGTGCCAGCAGCTTTAAGGCGGGTGATCCCTACGAGCAGTACTTC
13	TRBV30	.	.	TRBJ2-2	CAWSVRTTGELFF	TGTGCCTGGAGTGTACGTACCACCGGGGAGCTGTTTTTT
15	TRBV6-1	.	.	TRBJ2-2	CASKRVAGIEGELFF	TGTGCCAGCAAGAGGGTGGCAGGGATTGAGGGGGAGCTGTTTTTT
15	TRBV4-2	.	.	TRBJ2-7	CASSQSWQDTYEQYF	TGTGCCAGCAGCCAAAGTTGGCAGGATACCTACGAGCAGTACTTC
12	TRBV29-1	many	.	TRBJ2-1	CSVDGGYNEQFF	TGCAGCGTTGATGGGGGCTACAATGAGCAGTTCTTC
14	TRBV6-4	.	.	TRBJ2-4	CASWTDLAKNIQYF	TGTGCCAGCTGGACAGACTTAGCCAAAAACATTCAGTACTTC
15	TRBV15	.	TRBD1	TRBJ1-5	CATRRGDRGNQPQHF	TGTGCCACCCGCAGGGGTGACAGGGGGAATCAGCCCCAGCATTTT
14	TRBV25-1	once	.	TRBJ1-1	CASSEEGSYTEAFF	TGTGCCAGCAGTGAAGAGGGTTCGTACACTGAAGCTTTCTTT
15	TRBV10-3	few	TRBD2	TRBJ2-1	CATAGGQSSYNEQFF	TGTGCCACCGCGGGGGGCCAGAGCTCCTACAATGAGCAGTTCTTC
12	TRBV7-2	few	.	TRBJ2-3	CASRPTADTQYF	TGTGCCAGCAGGCCGACTGCGGATACGCAGTATTTT
17	TRBV21-1	.	.	TRBJ2-4	CASSKYRRTGPGNIQYF	TGTGCCAGCAGCAAATACCGAAGGACAGGCCCGGGGAACATTCAGTACTTC
13	TRBV5-1	once	.	TRBJ1-5	CASSLGIDAAQHF	TGCGCCAGCAGCTTGGGGATCGACGCGGCCCAGCATTTT